This T cell receptor beta chain came from a study of graft-versus-host responses after intestinal transplantation. Study-level information: Among the recipients, transplants were multivisceral, liver-intestinal, or isolated intestinal. Anti-thymocyte globulin induction, then tacrolimus and steroids for about three years, went to all recipients.

Trimming cost V 2 bases and J 7 bases, with 21 bases left between them. The V gene's germline CDR1 is SGHKS and CDR2 YYEKEE (reference sequence). This CDR3 spans 16 amino acids. Profiled with immunoSEQ multiplex PCR; TCRdb holds only in-frame clones, not every one. This table holds 45,000 to 55,000 clones, more than 80% found once. Sequencing was performed on PBMCs, taken nearly 670 days after intestinal transplant. This TCR was sampled from a human patient who received an intestinal transplant, so some T cells may come from the graft donor. V gene TRBV5-5 combines with J gene TRBJ1-2, with D possibly matching TRBD1 (6 bases). The CDR3 bases are TGTGCCAGCAGCTTAAAGGGGGTTGACAGCGCCGGTGGCTACACCTTC. Encoded protein: CASSLKGVDSAGGYTF.